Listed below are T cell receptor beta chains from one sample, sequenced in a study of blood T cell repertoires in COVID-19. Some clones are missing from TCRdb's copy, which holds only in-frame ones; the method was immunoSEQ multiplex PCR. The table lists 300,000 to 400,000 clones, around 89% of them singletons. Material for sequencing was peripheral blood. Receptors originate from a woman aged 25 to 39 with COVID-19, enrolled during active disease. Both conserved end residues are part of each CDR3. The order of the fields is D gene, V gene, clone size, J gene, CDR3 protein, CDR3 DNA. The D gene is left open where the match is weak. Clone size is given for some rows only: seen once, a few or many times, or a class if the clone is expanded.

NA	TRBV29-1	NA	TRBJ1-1	CSVVARDFAVNTEAFF	TGCAGCGTTGTGGCCAGGGATTTCGCCGTGAACACTGAAGCTTTCTTT
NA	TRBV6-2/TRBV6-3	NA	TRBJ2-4	CASSFGGAKNIQYF	TGTGCCAGCAGTTTCGGGGGAGCCAAAAACATTCAGTACTTC
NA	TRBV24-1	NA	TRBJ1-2	CATSDRKQGWSTVYGYTF	TGTGCCACCAGTGATAGAAAACAGGGCTGGAGTACGGTTTATGGCTACACCTTC
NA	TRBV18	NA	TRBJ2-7	CASSPRTEASDEQYF	TGTGCCAGCTCACCTAGGACAGAAGCCTCAGACGAGCAGTACTTC
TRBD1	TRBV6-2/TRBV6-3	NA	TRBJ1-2	CASSYGTGQGYTF	TGTGCCAGCAGTTACGGGACAGGGCAAGGCTACACCTTC
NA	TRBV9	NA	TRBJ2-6	CASSVAGAGANVLTF	TGTGCCAGCAGCGTAGCGGGAGCTGGGGCCAACGTCCTGACTTTC
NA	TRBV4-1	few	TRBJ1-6	CASSQERGNSPLHF	TGCGCCAGCAGCCAAGAGCGGGGGAATTCACCCCTCCACTTT
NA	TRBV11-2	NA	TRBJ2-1	CASSLVVQPYNEQFF	TGTGCCAGCAGCCTGGTGGTACAGCCCTACAATGAGCAGTTCTTC
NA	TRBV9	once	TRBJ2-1	CASSVDTVGEQFF	TGTGCCAGCAGCGTAGATACCGTCGGTGAGCAGTTCTTC
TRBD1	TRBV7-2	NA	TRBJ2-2	CASSHSGQGATGELFF	TGTGCCAGCAGCCACTCAGGACAGGGGGCAACCGGGGAGCTGTTTTTT
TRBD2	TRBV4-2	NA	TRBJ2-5	CASSQDRPGGSQETQYF	TGTGCCAGCAGCCAAGATAGACCGGGGGGGTCACAAGAGACCCAGTACTTC
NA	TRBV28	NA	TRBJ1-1	CASSSIQGLNTEAFF	TGTGCCAGCAGTTCCATTCAGGGGTTGAACACTGAAGCTTTCTTT
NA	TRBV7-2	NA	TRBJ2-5	CASSLFGDKQETQYF	TGTGCCAGCAGCTTATTCGGGGACAAACAAGAGACCCAGTACTTC
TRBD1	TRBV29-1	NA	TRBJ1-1	CSVGGTGYAEAFF	TGCAGCGTGGGTGGGACAGGGTATGCTGAAGCTTTCTTT
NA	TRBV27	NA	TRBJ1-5	CASSLRSNQPQHF	TGTGCCAGCAGTTTGAGAAGCAATCAGCCCCAGCATTTT
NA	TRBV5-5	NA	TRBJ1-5	CASSKFGKGEGPQHF	TGTGCCAGCAGTAAATTCGGTAAAGGGGAAGGGCCCCAGCATTTT
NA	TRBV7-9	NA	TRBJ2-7	CASSLEGLGENEQYF	TGTGCCAGCAGCTTAGAGGGACTCGGCGAAAACGAGCAGTACTTC
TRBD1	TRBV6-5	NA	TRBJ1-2	CASSYARGHGYTF	TGTGCCAGCAGTTACGCCAGGGGGCATGGCTACACCTTC
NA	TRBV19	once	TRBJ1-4	CASSEQATNEKLFF	TGTGCCAGTAGCGAACAAGCAACTAATGAAAAACTGTTTTTT
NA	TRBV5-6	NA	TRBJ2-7	CASSWGDGSYEQYF	TGTGCCAGCAGCTGGGGGGACGGATCCTACGAGCAGTACTTC
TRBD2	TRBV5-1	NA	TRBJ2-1	CASSLAGGPALDEQFF	TGCGCCAGCAGCTTGGCGGGAGGGCCTGCGCTAGATGAGCAGTTCTTC
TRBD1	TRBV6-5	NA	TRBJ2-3	CASSPGTGEVDTQYF	TGTGCCAGCAGTCCCGGGACAGGGGAGGTAGATACGCAGTATTTT
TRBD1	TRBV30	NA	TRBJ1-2	CAWSGTGTGDYGYTF	TGTGCCTGGAGTGGAACCGGGACAGGGGACTATGGCTACACCTTC
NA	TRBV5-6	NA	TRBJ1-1	CASSLADRPHTEAFF	TGTGCCAGCAGCTTGGCGGACAGACCCCACACTGAAGCTTTCTTT
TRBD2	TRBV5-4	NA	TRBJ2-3	CASSSGLAGGSDTQYF	TGTGCCAGCAGCTCGGGACTAGCGGGGGGTTCAGATACGCAGTATTTT
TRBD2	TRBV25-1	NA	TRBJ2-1	CASRSSGGSGNEQFF	TGTGCCAGCAGATCTAGCGGGGGGTCAGGCAATGAGCAGTTCTTC
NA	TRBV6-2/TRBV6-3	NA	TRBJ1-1	CASSYVAEAFF	TGTGCCAGCAGTTACGTGGCAGAAGCTTTCTTT
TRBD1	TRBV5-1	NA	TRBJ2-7	CASSLDGQGYEQYF	TGCGCCAGCAGCTTGGACGGACAGGGTTACGAGCAGTACTTC